This entry features one T cell receptor (beta chain) sequence. Its antigen is not identified. This sample was taken from a study of shared clonotypes between healthy human individuals. Overall study findings and caveats: Naive subsets tended to show greater estimated richness than memory subsets.

The protocol was immunoSEQ multiplex PCR, while the TCRdb copy is restricted to in-frame clones and leaves out a portion. The sample has roughly 2.5 million clones, 85% to 95% seen once. Trimming pared 3 bases from V and 1 base from J, leaving 13 bases between. The CDR3 contains 15 residues. Per the germline V gene, CDR1 is SGHRS and CDR2 is YFSETQ. The receptor was isolated from a man younger than 35 in good health. Sample: naive CD4+ T cells sorted from blood. Documented subset: CD45RA+ positively selected. The gene calls are TRBV5-1 and TRBJ2-5; the D gene is possibly TRBD2 (6 bases). The CDR3 protein is CASSSGVGVQETQYF. CDR3 coding DNA: TGCGCCAGCAGCTCGGGAGTGGGAGTCCAAGAGACCCAGTACTTC.